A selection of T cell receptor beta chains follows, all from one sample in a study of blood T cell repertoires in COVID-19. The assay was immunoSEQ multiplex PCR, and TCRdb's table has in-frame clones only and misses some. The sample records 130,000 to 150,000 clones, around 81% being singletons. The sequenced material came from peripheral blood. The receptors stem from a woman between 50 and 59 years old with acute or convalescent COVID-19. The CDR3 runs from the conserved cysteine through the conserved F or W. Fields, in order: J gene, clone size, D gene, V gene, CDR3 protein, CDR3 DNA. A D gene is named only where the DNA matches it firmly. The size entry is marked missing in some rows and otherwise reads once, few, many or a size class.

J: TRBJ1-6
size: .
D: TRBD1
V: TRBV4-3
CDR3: CASSQAHPQGAKNSPLHF
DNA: TGCGCCAGCAGCCAAGCCCACCCACAGGGGGCTAAGAATTCACCCCTCCACTTT

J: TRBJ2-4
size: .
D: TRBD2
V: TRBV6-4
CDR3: CASRGGTRSNIQYF
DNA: TGTGCCAGCAGGGGGGGGACTCGATCTAACATTCAGTACTTC

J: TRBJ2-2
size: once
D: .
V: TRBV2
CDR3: CARGPSSGELFF
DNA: TGTGCCAGAGGCCCCTCTAGCGGGGAGCTGTTTTTT

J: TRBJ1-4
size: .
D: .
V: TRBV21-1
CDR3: CASSKLPGVNEKLFF
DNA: TGTGCCAGCAGCAAATTGCCGGGAGTTAATGAAAAACTGTTTTTT

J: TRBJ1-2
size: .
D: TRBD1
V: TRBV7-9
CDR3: CASSLVAGGYGYTF
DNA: TGTGCCAGCAGCTTAGTAGCAGGGGGCTATGGCTACACCTTC

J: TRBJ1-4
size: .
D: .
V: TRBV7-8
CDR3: CASRSNSPGQSEKLFF
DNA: TGTGCCAGCAGATCTAATTCGCCGGGACAAAGTGAAAAACTGTTTTTT

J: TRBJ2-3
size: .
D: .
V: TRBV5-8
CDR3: CASSPEPGLPSDTQYF
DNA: TGTGCCAGCAGCCCCGAGCCGGGACTCCCGTCCGATACGCAGTATTTT

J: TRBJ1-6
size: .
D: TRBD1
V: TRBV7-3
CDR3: CASSSRGQGSSPLHF
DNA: TGTGCCAGCAGCTCCCGTGGACAGGGGTCTTCACCCCTCCACTTT

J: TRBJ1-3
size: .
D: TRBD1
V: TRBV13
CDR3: CASSPRGTGSRYTIYF
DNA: TGTGCCAGCAGCCCAAGAGGGACAGGGTCAAGGTACACCATATATTTT

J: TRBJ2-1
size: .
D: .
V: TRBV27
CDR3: CASRTGRWNNEQFF
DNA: TGTGCCAGCAGAACAGGGCGTTGGAACAATGAGCAGTTCTTC

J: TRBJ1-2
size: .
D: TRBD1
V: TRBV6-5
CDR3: CASSYSGQGANYGYTF
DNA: TGTGCCAGCAGTTACTCGGGACAGGGGGCTAACTATGGCTACACCTTC

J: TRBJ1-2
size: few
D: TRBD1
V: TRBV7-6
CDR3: CASSLVGLQGAISF
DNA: TGTGCCAGCAGCTTAGTCGGACTTCAGGGGGCAATTAGCTTC

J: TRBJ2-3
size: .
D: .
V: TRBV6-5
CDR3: CASSYGGAGTDTQYF
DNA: TGTGCCAGCAGTTACGGGGGGGCTGGCACAGATACGCAGTATTTT

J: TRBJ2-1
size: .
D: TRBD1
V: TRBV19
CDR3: CASSGTGGRNEQFF
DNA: TGTGCCAGTAGTGGGACAGGGGGAAGGAATGAGCAGTTCTTC

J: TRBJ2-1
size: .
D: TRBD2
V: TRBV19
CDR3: CASSIITSGVRNEQFF
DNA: TGTGCCAGTAGTATCATTACTAGCGGGGTCAGGAATGAGCAGTTCTTC

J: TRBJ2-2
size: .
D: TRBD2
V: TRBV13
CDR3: CASSLYALAGRANTGELFF
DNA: TGTGCCAGCAGCTTATACGCACTAGCGGGGAGGGCGAACACCGGGGAGCTGTTTTTT

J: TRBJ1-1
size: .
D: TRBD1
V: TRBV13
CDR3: CASRPQGARTEAFF
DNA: TGTGCCAGCAGGCCACAGGGGGCAAGGACTGAAGCTTTCTTT

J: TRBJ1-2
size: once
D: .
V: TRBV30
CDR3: CAWRVMGRTFYGYTF
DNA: TGTGCCTGGAGGGTCATGGGGCGAACCTTCTATGGCTACACCTTC

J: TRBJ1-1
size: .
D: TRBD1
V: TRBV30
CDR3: CAWSPNDRAEAFF
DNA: TGTGCCTGGAGTCCCAATGACAGGGCTGAAGCTTTCTTT

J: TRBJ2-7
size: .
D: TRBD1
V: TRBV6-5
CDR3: CASSLDRASYEQYF
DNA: TGTGCCAGCAGTTTAGACAGGGCTTCCTACGAGCAGTACTTC

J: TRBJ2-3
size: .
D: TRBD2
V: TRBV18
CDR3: CASSPPGTSYTDTQYF
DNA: TGTGCCAGCTCACCACCGGGGACTAGTTACACAGATACGCAGTATTTT

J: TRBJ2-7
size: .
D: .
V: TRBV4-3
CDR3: CASSQDTGTNSYEQYF
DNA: TGCGCCAGCAGCCAAGATACGGGGACAAACTCCTACGAGCAGTACTTC

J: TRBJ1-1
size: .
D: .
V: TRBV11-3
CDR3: CASSLRGENTEAFF
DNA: TGTGCCAGCAGCTTACGGGGGGAGAACACTGAAGCTTTCTTT

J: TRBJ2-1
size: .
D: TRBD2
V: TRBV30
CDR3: CAWSLGTSFFYEQFF
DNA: TGTGCCTGGAGTTTGGGGACTAGCTTTTTTTATGAGCAGTTCTTC

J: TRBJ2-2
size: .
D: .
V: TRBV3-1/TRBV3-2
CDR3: CASSQAYRGAYTGELFF
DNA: TGTGCCAGCAGCCAAGCCTATCGGGGGGCGTACACCGGGGAGCTGTTTTTT

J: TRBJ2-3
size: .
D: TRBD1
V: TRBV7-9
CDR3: CASSLALGQADTQYF
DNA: TGTGCCAGCAGCTTAGCGCTAGGACAGGCAGATACGCAGTATTTT